This T cell receptor (beta chain) is drawn from a study of siplizumab effects on memory and regulatory T cells. Study observations and caveats: Siplizumab led to significantly less abundant alloreactive sequences that could be traced back to unstimulated CD4+ memory cells. Memory cells seemed less diverse than naive T cells, which seemed major alloresponse contributors. Versus approximately 29% in controls, the mappable alloreactive CD4+ clones averaged roughly 70% Treg-derived with siplizumab. Poor capture below about 10^-5 frequency left most alloreactive clones unmapped to unstimulated subsets.

Comments on this clone: Antigen specificity is unknown.

Sequencing was performed with immunoSEQ multiplex PCR; in TCRdb, only in-frame clones are kept and a portion is missing. The sample has about 50,000 clones, 85% to 95% seen once; the top ten hold 15% to 20%. Trimming removed 4 bases at V and 6 bases at J, with 4 bases between. Germline V gene data show CDR1 as MDHEN and CDR2 as SYDVKM. The CDR3 extends over 11 amino acids. This chain joins TRBV28 and TRBJ2-1; D unresolved. The sample was CD8+ T cells sorted from blood. The clonotype comes from a human donor in good health. The CDR3 sequence is CASSYSNEQFF. The CDR3 DNA reads as TGTGCCAGCAGTTACTCCAATGAGCAGTTCTTC.